This paragraph reports one TCR beta chain. Its antigen is unidentified. Generated by immunoSEQ multiplex PCR, the TCRdb table keeps only in-frame clones and is missing some. The sample holds about 440,000 clones; around 90% are singletons and the top ten take roughly 4.3%. CDR1 is MGHRA and CDR2 is YSYEKL in the germline V gene. There are 16 residues in the CDR3. V dropped 4 bases and J dropped 0 bases, with 16 bases sitting between them. The data stem from a study of Ad26.COV2.S vaccination and SARS-CoV-2 variants. Whole-study results and caveats: Vaccine recipients surpassed placebo recipients in spike-specific TCR breadth.

Specified treatment: 15 to 20 received Ad26.COV2.S at low or high dose, single or two shots; roughly five received placebo; per-sample allocation not given. The study sampled participants on day 63 after the first vaccine or placebo injection. This chain uses TRBV4-1 with TRBJ2-7; possibly TRBD2 for D (6 bases). This clonotype originated in a person between 18 and 60 years old who received the Ad26.COV2.S COVID-19 vaccine or a placebo. The material was peripheral blood, obtained in a trial of Ad26.COV2.S vaccine versus placebo. The DNA of the CDR3 is TGCGCCAGCAGCCCCCGTGGAGGAGGGAGCTCCTACGAGCAGTACTTC. Translating it yields CASSPRGGGSSYEQYF.